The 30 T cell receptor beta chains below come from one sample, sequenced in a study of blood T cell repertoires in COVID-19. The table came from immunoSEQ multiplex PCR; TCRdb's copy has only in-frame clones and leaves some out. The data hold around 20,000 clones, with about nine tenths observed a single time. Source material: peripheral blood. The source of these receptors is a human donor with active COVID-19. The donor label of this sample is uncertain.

The DNA of the CDR3 is TGTGCCAGCAGTTTCCCACCCGGGACAGGGGGAAGTGGGGCCAACGTCCTGACTTTC. Protein product: CASSFPPGTGGSGANVLTF. The chain carries TRBV28 and TRBJ2-6; 11 nucleotides match TRBD1. Germline CDR1 MDHEN, CDR2 SYDVKM. This CDR3 contains 19 residues. V shed 3 bases, J shed 3 bases, and the junction held 10 bases outside the gene matches.

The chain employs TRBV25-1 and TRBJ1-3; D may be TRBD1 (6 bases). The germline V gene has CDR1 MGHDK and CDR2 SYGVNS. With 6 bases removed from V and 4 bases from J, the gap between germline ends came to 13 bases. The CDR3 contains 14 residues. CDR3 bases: TGTGCCAGCAGCCTACAGGGACCCGGAAACACCATATATTTT. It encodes CASSLQGPGNTIYF. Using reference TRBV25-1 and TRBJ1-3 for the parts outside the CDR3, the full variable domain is EADIYQTPRYLVIGTGKKITLECSQTMGHDKMYWYQQDPGMELHLIHYSYGVNSTEKGDLSSESTVSRIRTEHFPLTLESARPSHTSQYLCASSLQGPGNTIYFGEGSWLTVV.

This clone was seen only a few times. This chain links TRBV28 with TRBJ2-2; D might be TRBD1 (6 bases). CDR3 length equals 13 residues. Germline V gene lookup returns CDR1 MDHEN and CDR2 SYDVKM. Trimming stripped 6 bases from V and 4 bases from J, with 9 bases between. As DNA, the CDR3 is TGTGCCAGCAGGGACAGCCGCACCGGGGAGCTGTTTTTT. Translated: CASRDSRTGELFF.

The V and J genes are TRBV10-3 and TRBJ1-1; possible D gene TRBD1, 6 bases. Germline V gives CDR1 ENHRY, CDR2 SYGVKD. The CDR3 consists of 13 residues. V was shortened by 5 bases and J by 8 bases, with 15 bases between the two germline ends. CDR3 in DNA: TGTGCCATCAGTTTGACAGGCCCCTCCGAAGCTTTCTTT. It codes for CAISLTGPSEAFF.

The CDR3 sequence is CATSRTKYQETQYF. The CDR3 DNA reads TGTGCCACCAGCAGAACTAAGTACCAAGAGACCCAGTACTTC. This chain uses TRBV15 with TRBJ2-5; D is unclear. The CDR3 runs 14 residues. The germline gives CDR1 LNHNV, CDR2 YYDKDF (reference sequence). Trimming stripped 2 bases from V and 0 bases from J, with 7 bases between. The whole variable domain, filled in from reference TRBV15 and TRBJ2-5, reads DAMVIQNPRYQVTQFGKPVTLSCSQTLNHNVMYWYQQKSSQAPKLLFHYYDKDFNNEADTPDNFQSRRPNTSFCFLDIRSPGLGDTAMYLCATSRTKYQETQYFGPGTRLLVL.

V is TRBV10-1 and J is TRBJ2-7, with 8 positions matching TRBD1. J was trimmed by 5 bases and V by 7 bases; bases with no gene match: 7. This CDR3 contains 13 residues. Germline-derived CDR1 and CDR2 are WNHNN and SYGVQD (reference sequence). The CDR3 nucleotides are TGCGCCAGCAACAACAGGGGGTGGAACGAGCAGTACTTC. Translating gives CASNNRGWNEQYF.

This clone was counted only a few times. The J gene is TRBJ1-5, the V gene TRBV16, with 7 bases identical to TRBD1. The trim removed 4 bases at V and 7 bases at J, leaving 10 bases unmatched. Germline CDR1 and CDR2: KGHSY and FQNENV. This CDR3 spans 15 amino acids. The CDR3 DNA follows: TGTGCCAGCAGCCTTTACAGGGGACAAGAACAGCCCCAGCATTTT. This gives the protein CASSLYRGQEQPQHF.

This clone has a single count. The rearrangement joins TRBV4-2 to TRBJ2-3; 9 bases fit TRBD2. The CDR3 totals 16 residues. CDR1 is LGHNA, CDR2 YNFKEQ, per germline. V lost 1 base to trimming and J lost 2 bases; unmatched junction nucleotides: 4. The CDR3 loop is CASSQAGGGATDTQYF. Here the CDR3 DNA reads TGTGCCAGCAGCCAAGCTGGCGGGGGGGCCACAGATACGCAGTATTTT.

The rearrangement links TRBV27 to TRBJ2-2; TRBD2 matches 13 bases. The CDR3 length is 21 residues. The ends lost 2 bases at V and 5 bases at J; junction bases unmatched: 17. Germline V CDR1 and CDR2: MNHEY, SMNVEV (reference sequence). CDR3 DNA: TGTGCCAGCAGTTTAGAGTTTGTTTGGACTAGCGGGGGCCCCTTGACCGGGGAGCTGTTTTTT. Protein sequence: CASSLEFVWTSGGPLTGELFF.

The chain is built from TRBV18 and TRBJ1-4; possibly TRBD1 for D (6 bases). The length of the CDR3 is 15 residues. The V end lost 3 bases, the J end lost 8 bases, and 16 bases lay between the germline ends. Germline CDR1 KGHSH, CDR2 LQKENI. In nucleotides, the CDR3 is TGTGCCAGCTCACCCCTAGGGGGGGCCGAGGAAAAACTGTTTTTT. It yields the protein CASSPLGGAEEKLFF.

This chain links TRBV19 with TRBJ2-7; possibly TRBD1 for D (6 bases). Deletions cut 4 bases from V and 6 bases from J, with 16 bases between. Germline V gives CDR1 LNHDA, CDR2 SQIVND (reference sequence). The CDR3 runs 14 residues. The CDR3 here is CASSKQGWLSEQYF. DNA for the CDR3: TGTGCCAGTAGTAAACAGGGATGGTTGAGCGAGCAGTACTTC.

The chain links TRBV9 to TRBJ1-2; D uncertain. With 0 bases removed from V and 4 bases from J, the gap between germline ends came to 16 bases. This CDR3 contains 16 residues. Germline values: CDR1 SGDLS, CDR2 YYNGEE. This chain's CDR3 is CASSVDAVAGVYGYTF. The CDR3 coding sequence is TGTGCCAGCAGCGTAGATGCGGTCGCCGGGGTCTATGGCTACACCTTC.

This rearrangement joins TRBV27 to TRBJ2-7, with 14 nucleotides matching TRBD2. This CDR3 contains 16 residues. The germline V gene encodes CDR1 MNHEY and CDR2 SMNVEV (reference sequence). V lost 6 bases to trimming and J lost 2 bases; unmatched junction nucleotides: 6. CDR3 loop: CASRPRLAGGPYEQYF. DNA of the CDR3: TGTGCCAGCAGACCTCGACTAGCGGGAGGGCCCTACGAGCAGTACTTC.

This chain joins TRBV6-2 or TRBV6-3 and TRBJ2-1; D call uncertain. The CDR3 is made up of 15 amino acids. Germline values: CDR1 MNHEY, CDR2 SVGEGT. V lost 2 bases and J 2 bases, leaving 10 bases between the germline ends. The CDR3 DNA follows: TGTGCCAGCAGTTACAAGCCTACTCCCTACAATGAGCAGTTCTTC. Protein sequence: CASSYKPTPYNEQFF.

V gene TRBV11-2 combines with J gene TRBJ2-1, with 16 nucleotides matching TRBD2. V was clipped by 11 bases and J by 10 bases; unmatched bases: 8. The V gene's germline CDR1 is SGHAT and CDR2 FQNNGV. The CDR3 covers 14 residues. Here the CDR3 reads CAGTLGLAGGEQFF. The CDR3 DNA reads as TGTGCCGGTACTTTGGGACTAGCGGGAGGGGAGCAGTTCTTC.

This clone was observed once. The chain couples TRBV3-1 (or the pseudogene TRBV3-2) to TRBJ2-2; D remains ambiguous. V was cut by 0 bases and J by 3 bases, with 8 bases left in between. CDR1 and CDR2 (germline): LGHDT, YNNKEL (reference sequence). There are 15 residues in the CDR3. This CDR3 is CASSQDGLYTGELFF. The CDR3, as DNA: TGTGCCAGCAGCCAAGACGGGTTGTACACCGGGGAGCTGTTTTTT.

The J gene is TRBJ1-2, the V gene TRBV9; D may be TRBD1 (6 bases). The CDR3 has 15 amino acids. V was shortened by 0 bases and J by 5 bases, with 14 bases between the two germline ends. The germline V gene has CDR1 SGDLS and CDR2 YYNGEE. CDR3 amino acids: CASSVGAGDGYGYTF. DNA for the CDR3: TGTGCCAGCAGCGTAGGGGCAGGGGACGGGTATGGCTACACCTTC.

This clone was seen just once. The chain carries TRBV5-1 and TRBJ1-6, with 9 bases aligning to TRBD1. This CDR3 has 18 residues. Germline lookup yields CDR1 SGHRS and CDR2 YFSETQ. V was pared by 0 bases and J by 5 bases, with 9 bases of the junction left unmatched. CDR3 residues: CASSLARQGGSDNSPLHF. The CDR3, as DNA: TGCGCCAGCAGCTTGGCGAGACAGGGGGGTTCGGATAATTCACCCCTCCACTTT. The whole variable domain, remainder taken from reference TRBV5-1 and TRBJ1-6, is KAGVTQTPRYLIKTRGQQVTLSCSPISGHRSVSWYQQTPGQGLQFLFEYFSETQRNKGNFPGRFSGRQFSNSRSEMNVSTLELGDSALYLCASSLARQGGSDNSPLHFGNGTRLTVT.

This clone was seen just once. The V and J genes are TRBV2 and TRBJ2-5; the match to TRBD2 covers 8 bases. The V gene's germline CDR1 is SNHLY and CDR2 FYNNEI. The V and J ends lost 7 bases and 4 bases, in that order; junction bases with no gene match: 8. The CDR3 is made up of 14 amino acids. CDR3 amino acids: CASTEGLAGETQYF. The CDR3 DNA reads TGTGCCAGCACGGAGGGGCTAGCGGGAGAGACCCAGTACTTC.

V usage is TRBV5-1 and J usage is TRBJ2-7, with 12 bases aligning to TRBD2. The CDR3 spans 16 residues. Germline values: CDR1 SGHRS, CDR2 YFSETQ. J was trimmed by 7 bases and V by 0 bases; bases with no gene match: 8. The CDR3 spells CASSLEGRLAGEEQYF. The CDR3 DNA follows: TGCGCCAGCAGCTTGGAGGGCAGACTAGCGGGAGAAGAGCAGTACTTC. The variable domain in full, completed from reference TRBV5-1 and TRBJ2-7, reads KAGVTQTPRYLIKTRGQQVTLSCSPISGHRSVSWYQQTPGQGLQFLFEYFSETQRNKGNFPGRFSGRQFSNSRSEMNVSTLELGDSALYLCASSLEGRLAGEEQYFGPGTRLTVT.

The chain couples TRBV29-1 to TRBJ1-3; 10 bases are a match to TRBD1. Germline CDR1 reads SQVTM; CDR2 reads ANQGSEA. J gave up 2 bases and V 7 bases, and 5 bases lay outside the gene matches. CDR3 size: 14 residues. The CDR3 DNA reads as TGCAGCGCCCGGGACAGGGGTGCTGGAAACACCATATATTTT. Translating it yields CSARDRGAGNTIYF.

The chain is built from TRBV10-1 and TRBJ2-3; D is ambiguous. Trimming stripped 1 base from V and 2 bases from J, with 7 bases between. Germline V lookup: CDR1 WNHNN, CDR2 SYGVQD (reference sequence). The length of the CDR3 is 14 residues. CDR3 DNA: TGCGCCAGCAGTGAGTTCGGAGTCACAGATACGCAGTATTTT. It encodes CASSEFGVTDTQYF.

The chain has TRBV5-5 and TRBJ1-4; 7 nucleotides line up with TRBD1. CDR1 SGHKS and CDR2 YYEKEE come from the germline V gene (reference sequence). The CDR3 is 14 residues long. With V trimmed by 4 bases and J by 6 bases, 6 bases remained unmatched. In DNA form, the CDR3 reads TGTGCCAGCAGCGAGCTGCAGGGGGATGAAAAACTGTTTTTT. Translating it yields CASSELQGDEKLFF.

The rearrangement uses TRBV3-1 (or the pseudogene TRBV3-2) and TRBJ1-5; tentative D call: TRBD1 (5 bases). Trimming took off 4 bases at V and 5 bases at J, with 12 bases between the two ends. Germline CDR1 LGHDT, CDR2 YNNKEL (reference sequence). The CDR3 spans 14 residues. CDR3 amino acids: CASSPEFRDQPQHF. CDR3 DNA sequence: TGTGCCAGCAGCCCCGAATTCAGGGATCAGCCCCAGCATTTT.

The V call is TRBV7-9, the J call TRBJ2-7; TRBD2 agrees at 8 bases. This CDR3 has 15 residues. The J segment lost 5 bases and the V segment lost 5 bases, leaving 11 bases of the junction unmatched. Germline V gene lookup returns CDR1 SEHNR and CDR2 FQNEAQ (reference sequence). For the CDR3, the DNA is TGTGCCAGCAGCCTGGGACTAGTAAACGCCCACGAGCAGTACTTC. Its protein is CASSLGLVNAHEQYF.

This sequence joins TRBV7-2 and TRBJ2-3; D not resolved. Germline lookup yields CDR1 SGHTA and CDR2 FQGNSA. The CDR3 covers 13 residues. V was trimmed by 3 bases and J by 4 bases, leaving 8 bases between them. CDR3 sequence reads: CASSFRVADTQYF. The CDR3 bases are TGTGCCAGCAGCTTCCGTGTAGCAGATACGCAGTATTTT.

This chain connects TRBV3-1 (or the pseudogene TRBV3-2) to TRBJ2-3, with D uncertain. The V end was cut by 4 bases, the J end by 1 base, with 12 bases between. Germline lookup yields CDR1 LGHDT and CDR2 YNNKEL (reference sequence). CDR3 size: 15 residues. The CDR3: CASSPRPAGTDTQYF. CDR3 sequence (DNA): TGTGCCAGCAGCCCCCGCCCCGCAGGCACAGATACGCAGTATTTT.

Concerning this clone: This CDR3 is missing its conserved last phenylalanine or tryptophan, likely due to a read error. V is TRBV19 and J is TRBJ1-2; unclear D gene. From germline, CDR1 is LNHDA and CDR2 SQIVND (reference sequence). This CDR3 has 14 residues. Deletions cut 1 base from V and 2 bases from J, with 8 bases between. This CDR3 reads CASSIADGNYGYTL. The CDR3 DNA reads TGTGCCAGTAGTATAGCTGACGGAAACTATGGCTACACCCTC.

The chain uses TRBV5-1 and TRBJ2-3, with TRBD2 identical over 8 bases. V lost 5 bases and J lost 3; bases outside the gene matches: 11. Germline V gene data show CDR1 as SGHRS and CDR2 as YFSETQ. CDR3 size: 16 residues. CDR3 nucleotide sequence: TGCGCCAGCAGTTCTAGAGTAGCGGGGAGGACAGATACGCAGTATTTT. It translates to CASSSRVAGRTDTQYF.

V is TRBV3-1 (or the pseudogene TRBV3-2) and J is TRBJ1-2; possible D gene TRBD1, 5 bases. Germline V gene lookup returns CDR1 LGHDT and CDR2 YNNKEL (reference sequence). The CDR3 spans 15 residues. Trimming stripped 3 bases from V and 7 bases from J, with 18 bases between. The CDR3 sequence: CASSQGITGSGGYTF. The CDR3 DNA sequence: TGTGCCAGCAGCCAGGGAATTACAGGATCGGGTGGCTACACCTTC.